These T cell receptor beta chains were read from a single sample in a study of blood T cell repertoires in COVID-19. Libraries were prepared by immunoSEQ multiplex PCR; TCRdb keeps only in-frame clonotypes and omits some of them. Here the sample spans about 120,000 clones, 80% to 90% being singletons. The specimen was peripheral blood. The origin of the receptors is a woman between 65 and 79 years old with acute or convalescent COVID-19. The CDR3 runs from the conserved cysteine through the conserved F or W. A D gene is named only where the DNA matches it firmly. Rows give clone size only sometimes, using once, few, many, or a class for an expanded clone.

>-|TRBV28|-|TRBJ1-3
CASAAGGDSGNTIYF
TGTGCCAGCGCAGCCGGAGGGGACTCTGGAAACACCATATATTTT
>-|TRBV30|TRBD1|TRBJ1-1
CAWRKQGSYTEAFF
TGTGCCTGGAGAAAACAGGGGTCGTACACTGAAGCTTTCTTT
>-|TRBV7-2|TRBD1|TRBJ2-5
CASSIRQGPFETQYF
TGTGCCAGCAGCATTAGACAGGGGCCTTTCGAGACCCAGTACTTC
>-|TRBV14|-|TRBJ2-4
CASSPRGTSAKNIQYF
TGTGCCAGCAGCCCCCGGGGTACCTCAGCCAAAAACATTCAGTACTTC
>-|TRBV2|-|TRBJ2-4
CASSAGVPRDF
TGTGCCAGCAGTGCGGGGGTCCCCAGGGACTTC
>-|TRBV27|-|TRBJ2-4
CASSPTLPGVLAKNIQYF
TGTGCCAGCAGTCCCACTCTCCCCGGGGTCCTAGCCAAAAACATTCAGTACTTC
>-|TRBV6-6|-|TRBJ1-5
CASINLHGQPQHF
TGTGCCAGCATTAACCTCCATGGCCAGCCCCAGCATTTT
>-|TRBV27|TRBD1|TRBJ2-7
CASIGTGTTYEQYF
TGTGCCAGCATCGGGACAGGCACTACCTACGAGCAGTACTTC
>few|TRBV19|TRBD1|TRBJ1-1
CASSTTGTSGEAFF
TGTGCCAGTAGTACGACAGGGACGAGCGGTGAAGCTTTCTTT
>-|TRBV7-9|-|TRBJ2-3
CASSFSAGTITQYF
TGTGCCAGCAGCTTTTCAGCGGGGACAATTACGCAGTATTTT
>-|TRBV7-2|TRBD1|TRBJ2-7
CASSPDRVRSEQYF
TGTGCCAGCAGTCCCGACAGGGTCAGGTCCGAGCAGTACTTC